The entry below gives a single TCR beta chain sequence along with its context. The antigen remains unidentified. The source of the sample is a study of cytomegalovirus exposure and HLA in healthy donors. On the study more broadly: Early released data had about 85 million unique TCRs, all coming from HLA-typed donors.

Study-level results: DRB1 had the most TCR associations and HLA-C the fewest, a later analysis found, with rates varying by HLA locus. TCR beta V- and J-gene trimming, according to a later analysis, was linked to a missense DCLRE1C variant.

PCR amplification relied on 60 Vbeta primers (plus 13 Jbeta primers). The repertoire was sequenced with immunoSEQ multiplex PCR; TCRdb's copy has only in-frame clones and lacks some. The sample has roughly 120,000 clones, 65% to 85% seen once; the top ten hold around 2.3%. Sequencing was performed on PBMCs. The sequence came from a woman aged 18 to 35 in good health and CMV-seronegative.

The CDR3 DNA follows: TGTGCCAGTGGACAGGTTATACTCGAGCAGTACTTC. It encodes CASGQVILEQYF. J is TRBJ2-7 and V is TRBV6-1; 7 bases fit TRBD1. The CDR3 loop spans 12 amino acids. V gave up 9 bases and J gave up 6 bases; unmatched junction bases: 8. The germline V gene has CDR1 MNHNS and CDR2 SASEGT.